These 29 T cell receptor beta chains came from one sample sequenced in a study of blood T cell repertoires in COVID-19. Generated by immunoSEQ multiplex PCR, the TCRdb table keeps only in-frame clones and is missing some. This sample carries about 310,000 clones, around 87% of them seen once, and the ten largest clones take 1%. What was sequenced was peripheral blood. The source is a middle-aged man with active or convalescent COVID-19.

CDR3 residues: CASSQAPGQGDDYGYTF. As DNA, the CDR3 is TGTGCCAGCAGCCAGGCCCCGGGACAGGGGGATGACTATGGCTACACCTTC. The chain links TRBV3-1 (or the pseudogene TRBV3-2) to TRBJ1-2; 11 bases align to TRBD1. This CDR3 contains 17 residues. The V gene's germline CDR1 is LGHDT and CDR2 YNNKEL (reference sequence). V was clipped by 3 bases and J by 3 bases; unmatched bases: 9.

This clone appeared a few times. The CDR3 sequence: CASSATVDSNQPQHF. The CDR3 coding sequence is TGTGCCAGTAGTGCGACAGTTGATAGCAATCAGCCCCAGCATTTT. This sequence joins TRBV19 and TRBJ1-5, with D maybe TRBD1 (5 bases). V was shortened by 5 bases and J by 0 bases, with 11 bases between the two germline ends. The CDR3 loop spans 15 amino acids. Germline lookup yields CDR1 LNHDA and CDR2 SQIVND (reference sequence).

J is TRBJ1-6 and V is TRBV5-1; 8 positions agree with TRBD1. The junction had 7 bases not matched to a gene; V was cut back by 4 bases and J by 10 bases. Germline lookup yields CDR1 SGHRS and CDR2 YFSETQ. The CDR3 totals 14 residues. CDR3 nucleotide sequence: TGCGCCAGCAGCCCTGGACAGGGAGGATCACCCCTCCACTTT. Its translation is CASSPGQGGSPLHF. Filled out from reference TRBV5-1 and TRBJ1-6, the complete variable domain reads KAGVTQTPRYLIKTRGQQVTLSCSPISGHRSVSWYQQTPGQGLQFLFEYFSETQRNKGNFPGRFSGRQFSNSRSEMNVSTLELGDSALYLCASSPGQGGSPLHFGNGTRLTVT.

The CDR3: CATSRGTDQGYTF. The DNA for the CDR3 is TGTGCCACCAGCAGAGGGACAGATCAGGGCTACACCTTC. J is TRBJ1-2 and V is TRBV15; tentatively, D is TRBD1 (6 bases). Germline V gene lookup returns CDR1 LNHNV and CDR2 YYDKDF (reference sequence). This CDR3 is 13 amino acids long. Trimming took off 1 base at V and 8 bases at J, with 11 bases between the two ends.

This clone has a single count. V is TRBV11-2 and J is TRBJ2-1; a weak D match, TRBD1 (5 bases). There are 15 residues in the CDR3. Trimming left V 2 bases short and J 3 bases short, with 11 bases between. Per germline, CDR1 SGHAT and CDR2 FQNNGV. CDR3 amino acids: CASSLRGTGYNEQFF. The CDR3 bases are TGTGCCAGCAGCTTAAGGGGAACTGGCTACAATGAGCAGTTCTTC.

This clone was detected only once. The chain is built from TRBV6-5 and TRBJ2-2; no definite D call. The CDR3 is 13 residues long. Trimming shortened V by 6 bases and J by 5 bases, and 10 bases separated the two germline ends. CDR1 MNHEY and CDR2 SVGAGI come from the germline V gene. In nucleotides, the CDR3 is TGTGCCAGCAGCCCCTACCCAACCGGGGAGCTGTTTTTT. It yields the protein CASSPYPTGELFF.

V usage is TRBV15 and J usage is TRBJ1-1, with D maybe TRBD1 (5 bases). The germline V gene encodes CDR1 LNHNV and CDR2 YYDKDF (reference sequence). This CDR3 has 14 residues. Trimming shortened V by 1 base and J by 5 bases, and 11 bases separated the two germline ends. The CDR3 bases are TGTGCCACCAGCAGAGCCGGGGGACGAACTGAAGCTTTCTTT. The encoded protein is CATSRAGGRTEAFF. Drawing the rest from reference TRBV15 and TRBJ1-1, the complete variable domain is DAMVIQNPRYQVTQFGKPVTLSCSQTLNHNVMYWYQQKSSQAPKLLFHYYDKDFNNEADTPDNFQSRRPNTSFCFLDIRSPGLGDTAMYLCATSRAGGRTEAFFGQGTRLTVV.

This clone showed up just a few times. This CDR3 reads CSVGGQGASTEAFF. CDR3 nucleotides: TGCAGCGTTGGAGGACAGGGGGCGAGTACTGAAGCTTTCTTT. This chain joins TRBV29-1 and TRBJ1-1; 11 bases map to TRBD1. This CDR3 is built from 14 residues. V dropped 4 bases and J dropped 5; count of bases not matched to a gene: 6. Germline lookup yields CDR1 SQVTM and CDR2 ANQGSEA.

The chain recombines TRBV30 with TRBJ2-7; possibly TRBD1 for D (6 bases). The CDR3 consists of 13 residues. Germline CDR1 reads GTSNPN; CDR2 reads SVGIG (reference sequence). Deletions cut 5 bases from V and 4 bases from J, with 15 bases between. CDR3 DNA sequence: TGTGCCTGGGTAGCGCAGGGGCTATACGAGCAGTACTTC. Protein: CAWVAQGLYEQYF.

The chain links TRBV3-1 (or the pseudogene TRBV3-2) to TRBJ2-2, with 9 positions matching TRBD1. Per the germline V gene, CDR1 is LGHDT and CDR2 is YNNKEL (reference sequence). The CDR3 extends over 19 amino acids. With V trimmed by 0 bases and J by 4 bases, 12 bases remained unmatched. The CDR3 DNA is TGTGCCAGCAGCCAAGATCCAGCCTCGACAGGGGGAATCACCGGGGAGCTGTTTTTT. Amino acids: CASSQDPASTGGITGELFF.

The DNA for the CDR3 is TGTGCCAGCTTTTCGGGTGGGGGCTTCGAGCAGTACTTC. Amino acids: CASFSGGGFEQYF. This sequence joins TRBV2 and TRBJ2-7, with a tentative D call TRBD1 (6 bases). Trimming took 8 bases from V and 6 from J, leaving 17 bases between them. This CDR3 contains 13 residues. From germline, CDR1 is SNHLY and CDR2 FYNNEI. The whole variable domain, filled in from reference TRBV2 and TRBJ2-7, reads EPEVTQTPSHQVTQMGQEVILRCVPISNHLYFYWYRQILGQKVEFLVSFYNNEISEKSEIFDDQFSVERPDGSNFTLKIRSTKLEDSAMYFCASFSGGGFEQYFGPGTRLTVT.

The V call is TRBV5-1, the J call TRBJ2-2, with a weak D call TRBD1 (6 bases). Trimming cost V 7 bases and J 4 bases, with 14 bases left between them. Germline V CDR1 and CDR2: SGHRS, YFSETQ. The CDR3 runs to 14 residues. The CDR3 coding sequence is TGCGCCAGCGGAGATCAGGGGATCACCGGGGAGCTGTTTTTT. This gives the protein CASGDQGITGELFF.

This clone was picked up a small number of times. This CDR3 reads CASSQDSFLGAEAFF. CDR3 DNA sequence: TGTGCCAGCAGCCAAGATTCCTTCCTAGGCGCTGAAGCTTTCTTT. V is TRBV14 and J is TRBJ1-1; D uncertain. The CDR3 sequence is 15 residues long. Germline CDR1 is SGHDN and CDR2 is FVKESK. Trimming stripped 0 bases from V and 6 bases from J, with 14 bases between.

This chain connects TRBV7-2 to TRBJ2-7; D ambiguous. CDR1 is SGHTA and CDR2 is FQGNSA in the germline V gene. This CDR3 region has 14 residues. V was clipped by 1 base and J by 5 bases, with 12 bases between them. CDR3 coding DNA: TGTGCCAGCAGCTTAGTCTTTCTTGCGGACGAGCAGTACTTC. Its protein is CASSLVFLADEQYF. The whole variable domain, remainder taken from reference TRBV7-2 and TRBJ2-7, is GAGVSQSPSNKVTEKGKDVELRCDPISGHTALYWYRQSLGQGLEFLIYFQGNSAPDKSGLPSDRFSAERTGGSVSTLTIQRTQQEDSAVYLCASSLVFLADEQYFGPGTRLTVT.

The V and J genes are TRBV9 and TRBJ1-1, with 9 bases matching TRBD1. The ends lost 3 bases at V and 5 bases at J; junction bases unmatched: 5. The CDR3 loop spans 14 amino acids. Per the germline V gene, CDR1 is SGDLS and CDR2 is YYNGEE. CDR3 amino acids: CASSGTGAGTEAFF. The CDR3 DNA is TGTGCCAGCAGCGGGACAGGGGCTGGGACTGAAGCTTTCTTT.

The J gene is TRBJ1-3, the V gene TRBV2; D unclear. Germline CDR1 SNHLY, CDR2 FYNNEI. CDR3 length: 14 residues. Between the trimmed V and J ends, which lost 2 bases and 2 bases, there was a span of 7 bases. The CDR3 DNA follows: TGTGCCAGCAGTGAATACAGCCCTGGAAACACCATATATTTT. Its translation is CASSEYSPGNTIYF.

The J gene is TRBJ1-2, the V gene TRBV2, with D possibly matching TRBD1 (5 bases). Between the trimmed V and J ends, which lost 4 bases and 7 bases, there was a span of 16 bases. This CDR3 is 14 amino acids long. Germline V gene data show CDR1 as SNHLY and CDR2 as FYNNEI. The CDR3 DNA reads TGTGCCAGCAGTGTCCCCGGGGGGTGGTCTGGCTACACCTTC. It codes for CASSVPGGWSGYTF.

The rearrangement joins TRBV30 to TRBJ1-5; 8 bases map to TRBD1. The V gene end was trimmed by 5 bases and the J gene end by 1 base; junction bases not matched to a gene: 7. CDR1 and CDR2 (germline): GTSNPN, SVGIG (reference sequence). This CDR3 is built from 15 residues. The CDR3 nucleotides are TGTGCCTGGGGGTTACAGGGGGTCAGCAATCAGCCCCAGCATTTT. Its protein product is CAWGLQGVSNQPQHF.

CDR3 region: CASKGGGRANEQYF. CDR3 in DNA: TGTGCCAGCAAAGGGGGGGGCAGGGCCAACGAGCAGTACTTC. V usage is TRBV2 and J usage is TRBJ2-7; D possibly corresponds to TRBD2 (7 bases). The V and J ends lost 7 bases and 5 bases respectively, with 18 bases between them. Germline lookup yields CDR1 SNHLY and CDR2 FYNNEI. The length of the CDR3 is 14 residues.

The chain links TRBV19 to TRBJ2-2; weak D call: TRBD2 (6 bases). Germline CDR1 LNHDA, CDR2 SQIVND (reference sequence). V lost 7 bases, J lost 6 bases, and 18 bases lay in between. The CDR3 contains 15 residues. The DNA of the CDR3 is TGTGCCAGTATGGAGGGTCCTCCAACCCCCGGGGAGCTGTTTTTT. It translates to CASMEGPPTPGELFF. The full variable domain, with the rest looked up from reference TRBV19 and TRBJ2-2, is DGGITQSPKYLFRKEGQNVTLSCEQNLNHDAMYWYRQDPGQGLRLIYYSQIVNDFQKGDIAEGYSVSREKKESFPLTVTSAQKNPTAFYLCASMEGPPTPGELFFGEGSRLTVL.

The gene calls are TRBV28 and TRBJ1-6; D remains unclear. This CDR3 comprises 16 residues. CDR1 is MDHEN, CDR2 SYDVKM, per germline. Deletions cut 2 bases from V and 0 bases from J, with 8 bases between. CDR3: CASSLPTGSYNSPLHF. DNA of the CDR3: TGTGCCAGCAGTTTACCGACTGGCTCCTATAATTCACCCCTCCACTTT.

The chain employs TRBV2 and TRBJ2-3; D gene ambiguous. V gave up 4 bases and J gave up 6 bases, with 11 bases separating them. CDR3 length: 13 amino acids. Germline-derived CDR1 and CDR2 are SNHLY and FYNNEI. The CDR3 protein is CASSGQSPDTQYF. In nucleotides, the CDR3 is TGTGCCAGCAGTGGCCAGTCCCCCGATACGCAGTATTTT.

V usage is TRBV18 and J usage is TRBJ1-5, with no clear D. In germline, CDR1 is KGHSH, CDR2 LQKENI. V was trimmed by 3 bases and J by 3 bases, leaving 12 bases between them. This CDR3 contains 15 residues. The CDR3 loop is CASSPIHPPNQPQHF. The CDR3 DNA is TGTGCCAGCTCACCTATACATCCTCCCAATCAGCCCCAGCATTTT.

CDR3 loop: CASSKGTGTGGNEQFF. CDR3 bases: TGTGCCAGCAGTAAGGGCACCGGGACAGGGGGTAATGAGCAGTTCTTC. The J gene is TRBJ2-1, the V gene TRBV6-2 or TRBV6-3; 11 bases line up with TRBD1. The germline gives CDR1 MNHEY, CDR2 SVGEGT. The CDR3 sequence is 16 residues long. V was clipped by 5 bases and J by 7 bases; unmatched bases: 10.

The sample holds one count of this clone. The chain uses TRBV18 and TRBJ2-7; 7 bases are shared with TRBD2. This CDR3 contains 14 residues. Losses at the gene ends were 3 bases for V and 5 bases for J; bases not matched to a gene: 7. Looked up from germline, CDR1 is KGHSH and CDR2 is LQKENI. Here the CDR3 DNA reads TGTGCCAGCTCACCGGCGGGAGACAACCACGAGCAGTACTTC. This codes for CASSPAGDNHEQYF.

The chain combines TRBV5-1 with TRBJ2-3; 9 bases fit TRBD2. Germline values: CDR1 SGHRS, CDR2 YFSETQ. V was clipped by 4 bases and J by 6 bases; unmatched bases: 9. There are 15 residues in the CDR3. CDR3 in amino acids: CASSLGGGESDTQYF. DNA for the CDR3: TGCGCCAGCAGCCTAGGCGGGGGGGAATCCGATACGCAGTATTTT.

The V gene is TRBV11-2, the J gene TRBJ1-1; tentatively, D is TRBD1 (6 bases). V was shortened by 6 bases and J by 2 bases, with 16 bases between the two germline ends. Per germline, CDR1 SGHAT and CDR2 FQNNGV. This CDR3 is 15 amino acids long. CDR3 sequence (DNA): TGTGCCAGCAGTACCCCACAGGGTTTAAACACTGAAGCTTTCTTT. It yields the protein CASSTPQGLNTEAFF.

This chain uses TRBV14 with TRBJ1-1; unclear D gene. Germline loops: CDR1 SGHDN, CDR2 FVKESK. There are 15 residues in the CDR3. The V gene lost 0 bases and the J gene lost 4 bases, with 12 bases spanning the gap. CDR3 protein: CASSQDGVLFTEAFF. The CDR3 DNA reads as TGTGCCAGCAGCCAAGACGGGGTCTTATTCACTGAAGCTTTCTTT.

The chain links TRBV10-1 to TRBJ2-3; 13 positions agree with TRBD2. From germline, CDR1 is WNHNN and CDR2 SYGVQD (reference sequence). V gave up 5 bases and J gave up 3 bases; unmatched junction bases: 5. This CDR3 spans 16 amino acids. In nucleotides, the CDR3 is TGCGCCAGCAGTTGGACTAGCGGGAGTAGGACAGATACGCAGTATTTT. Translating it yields CASSWTSGSRTDTQYF.